This T cell receptor beta chain is from a study of cytomegalovirus exposure and HLA in healthy donors. Study overall: Genotyping of hundreds of donors showed that around 86% belonged to the Caucasian-associated ancestry cluster.

Germline V lookup: CDR1 KGHSH, CDR2 LQKENI. The CDR3 is made up of 17 amino acids. The germline V and J ends were trimmed by 0 bases and 7 bases, with 18 bases remaining between them. The PCR employed 60 Vbeta primers together with 13 Jbeta primers. TCRdb's table, derived via immunoSEQ multiplex PCR, lists solely in-frame clones and lacks some. Of about 170,000 clones listed, around 73% are singletons. This chain links TRBV18 with TRBJ1-4, with D perhaps matching TRBD1 (5 bases). This TCR was sampled from a woman younger than 30 in good health and CMV-seropositive. Sequenced material: PBMCs. The CDR3 sequence is CASSPPPESLGGEKLFF. CDR3 nucleotides: TGTGCCAGCTCACCACCCCCTGAAAGCCTGGGGGGTGAAAAACTGTTTTTT.